Presented here are 23 T cell receptor beta chains from one specimen sequenced in a study of shared clonotypes between healthy human individuals. Here immunoSEQ multiplex PCR was the method, and the copy in TCRdb shows in-frame clones only, minus some. Among 400,000 or so clones listed, just over 95% were seen once. The source material was memory CD8+ T cells sorted from blood. Stated subset: CD45RO+ cells pooled with CCR7-negative TemRA cells. Every receptor here comes from a man younger than 40 in good health.

This rearrangement joins TRBV11-2 to TRBJ2-7; TRBD2 aligns across 11 bases. The V segment lost 3 bases and the J segment 9 bases; nucleotides outside the gene matches: 7. The CDR3 totals 14 residues. Germline CDR1 SGHAT, CDR2 FQNNGV. In DNA, the CDR3 is TGTGCCAGCAGCTTTTTACCCGGGACTAGCGGGCAGTACTTC. Its protein product is CASSFLPGTSGQYF.

The chain has TRBV25-1 and TRBJ1-6; D not resolved. Trimming left V 2 bases short and J 6 bases short, with 8 bases between. Looked up from germline, CDR1 is MGHDK and CDR2 is SYGVNS. This CDR3 has 14 residues. The CDR3 here is CASSEGISNSPLHF. The CDR3, as DNA: TGTGCCAGCAGTGAAGGGATCTCTAATTCACCCCTCCACTTT.

V gene TRBV11-2 combines with J gene TRBJ1-5; D is uncertain. The length of the CDR3 is 14 residues. Trimming left V 1 base short and J 6 bases short, with 10 bases between. CDR1 and CDR2 from the germline V gene are SGHAT and FQNNGV. The CDR3 coding sequence is TGTGCCAGCAGCTTAGGTGGGGTAGGTCAGCCCCAGCATTTT. This translates into CASSLGGVGQPQHF.

The rearrangement links TRBV10-3 to TRBJ1-5; no firm D call. V was pared by 4 bases and J by 7 bases, with 8 bases between. The germline CDR1 and CDR2 sequences are ENHRY and SYGVKD. The CDR3 has 12 residues. The CDR3 DNA is TGTGCCATCAGTGGGTCCGGACAGCCCCAGCATTTT. Protein: CAISGSGQPQHF.

This rearrangement joins TRBV7-3 to TRBJ1-2; 12 nucleotides match TRBD1. After removal of 1 base from V and 2 bases from J, the junction contained 2 bases not matched to a gene. The CDR3 has 16 amino acids. Germline CDR1 reads SGHTA; CDR2 reads FQGTGA. The CDR3: CASSLRGTGGNYGYTF. In nucleotides, the CDR3 is TGTGCCAGCAGCTTAAGAGGGACAGGGGGCAACTATGGCTACACCTTC.

The chain recombines TRBV6-5 with TRBJ2-3; D may be TRBD2 (6 bases). This CDR3 is built from 14 residues. CDR1 and CDR2 (germline): MNHEY, SVGAGI. The V and J ends lost 4 bases and 0 bases respectively, with 8 bases between them. The CDR3 region has the DNA TGTGCCAGCAGTTTGGGACTTAGCACAGATACGCAGTATTTT. Its protein product is CASSLGLSTDTQYF.

The gene calls are TRBV7-8 and TRBJ2-7, with 10 bases aligning to TRBD2. The CDR3 is 16 residues long. With 5 bases clipped from V and 5 bases from J, the junction kept 12 bases outside the gene matches. Per germline, CDR1 SGHVS and CDR2 FQNEAQ. The CDR3 DNA reads as TGTGCCAGCAGCCCATCCCGGGTTCTAGCGGGAGACGAGCAGTACTTC. Residues: CASSPSRVLAGDEQYF.

Remarks on this clone: Other nucleotide sequences in the sample specify the same CDR3. The J gene is TRBJ2-7, the V gene TRBV27; TRBD1 or TRBD2 may be the D gene (5 bases each). The V gene's germline CDR1 is MNHEY and CDR2 SMNVEV (reference sequence). The germline V and J ends were trimmed by 5 bases and 0 bases, with 11 bases remaining between them. The CDR3 runs to 14 residues. This chain's CDR3 is CASSLGGSSYEQYF. The CDR3 DNA follows: TGTGCCAGCAGTCTTGGGGGTAGCTCCTACGAGCAGTACTTC.

The genes are TRBV30 and TRBJ1-5, with 7 bases matching TRBD1. V lost 0 bases to trimming and J lost 6 bases; unmatched junction nucleotides: 2. CDR3 size: 13 residues. From germline, CDR1 is GTSNPN and CDR2 SVGIG (reference sequence). DNA for the CDR3: TGTGCCTGGAGTGTGCGACAGGGTCAGCCCCAGCATTTT. It codes for CAWSVRQGQPQHF.

The chain employs TRBV7-9 and TRBJ2-7; 8 nucleotides align to TRBD2. The CDR3 loop spans 17 amino acids. Germline V gives CDR1 SEHNR, CDR2 FQNEAQ (reference sequence). V lost 5 bases to trimming and J lost 2 bases; unmatched junction nucleotides: 14. The CDR3 protein is CASSPRTPAGETYEQYF. The CDR3 DNA is TGTGCCAGCAGCCCACGAACCCCAGCGGGAGAGACCTACGAGCAGTACTTC. The variable domain in full, completed from reference TRBV7-9 and TRBJ2-7, reads DTGVSQNPRHKITKRGQNVTFRCDPISEHNRLYWYRQTLGQGPEFLTYFQNEAQLEKSRLLSDRFSAERPKGSFSTLEIQRTEQGDSAMYLCASSPRTPAGETYEQYFGPGTRLTVT.

This chain connects TRBV19 to TRBJ2-2; TRBD1 matches at 7 bases. Germline V gene data show CDR1 as LNHDA and CDR2 as SQIVND (reference sequence). The CDR3 runs 15 residues. V gave up 7 bases and J gave up 2 bases; unmatched junction bases: 7. CDR3 nucleotide sequence: TGTGCCAGTACCCGACAGGGACCTAACACCGGGGAGCTGTTTTTT. As protein: CASTRQGPNTGELFF.

This clone was detected once. The CDR3 reads CASSRLDDEQFF. CDR3 DNA sequence: TGTGCCAGCTCACGACTAGACGATGAGCAGTTCTTC. The gene calls are TRBV18 and TRBJ2-1; D may be TRBD2 (6 bases). The V gene lost 4 bases and the J gene lost 8 bases, with 9 bases spanning the gap. Germline V lookup: CDR1 KGHSH, CDR2 LQKENI. The CDR3 covers 12 residues.

A word on this clone: The identical CDR3 is also encoded by other nucleotide sequences in the sample. The chain employs TRBV25-1 and TRBJ1-2, with D maybe TRBD1 (5 bases). V lost 2 bases and J 4 bases, leaving 5 bases between the germline ends. This CDR3 spans 12 amino acids. Germline CDR1 reads MGHDK; CDR2 reads SYGVNS. This CDR3 is CASSEGGYGYTF. DNA of the CDR3: TGTGCCAGCAGTGAAGGGGGCTATGGCTACACCTTC.

The rearrangement uses TRBV19 and TRBJ1-3, with D tentatively TRBD1 (6 bases). Trimming removed 6 bases at V and 1 base at J, with 19 bases between. CDR1 LNHDA and CDR2 SQIVND come from the germline V gene (reference sequence). The CDR3 loop spans 17 amino acids. CDR3 in DNA: TGTGCCAGTAGCAAAGCCCAGGGGAATCTATCTGGAAACACCATATATTTT. Amino acid sequence: CASSKAQGNLSGNTIYF.

The chain employs TRBV27 and TRBJ2-2; D unresolved. This CDR3 spans 13 amino acids. The germline CDR1 and CDR2 sequences are MNHEY and SMNVEV (reference sequence). V lost 0 bases, J lost 5 bases, and 4 bases lay in between. The CDR3, as DNA: TGTGCCAGCAGTTTATCAGATACCGGGGAGCTGTTTTTT. Protein product: CASSLSDTGELFF.

V is TRBV2 and J is TRBJ2-1, with 9 bases lining up with TRBD2. Germline V gene data show CDR1 as SNHLY and CDR2 as FYNNEI. The length of the CDR3 is 14 residues. V was pared by 3 bases and J by 4 bases, with 1 base of the junction left unmatched. Here the CDR3 reads CASSELAGYNEQFF. In DNA form, the CDR3 reads TGTGCCAGCAGTGAGCTAGCGGGGTACAATGAGCAGTTCTTC.

The CDR3 spells CASSPTGSSTGYEQYF. In DNA, the CDR3 is TGTGCCAGCTCGCCAACAGGGTCCAGCACGGGGTACGAGCAGTACTTC. This chain connects TRBV18 to TRBJ2-7, with D maybe TRBD1 (6 bases). CDR1 is KGHSH, CDR2 LQKENI, per germline. The V end lost 6 bases, the J end lost 4 bases, and 22 bases lay between the germline ends. This CDR3 spans 16 amino acids.

V gene TRBV6-1 combines with J gene TRBJ2-4; D uncertain. Germline V gene sequence: CDR1 MNHNS, CDR2 SASEGT. This CDR3 has 16 amino acids. V was pared by 2 bases and J by 0 bases, with 11 bases between. CDR3 loop: CASSEFVGIAKNIQYF. CDR3 in DNA: TGTGCCAGCAGTGAATTCGTGGGGATAGCCAAAAACATTCAGTACTTC.

V and J are TRBV7-8 and TRBJ2-7; 13 nucleotides line up with TRBD2. With 2 bases clipped from V and 5 bases from J, the junction kept 3 bases outside the gene matches. CDR3 length: 15 residues. CDR1 and CDR2 from the germline V gene are SGHVS and FQNEAQ. CDR3 bases: TGTGCCAGCAGCTTATATGGGACTAGCGGGAACGAGCAGTACTTC. It codes for CASSLYGTSGNEQYF.

The sample holds one count of this clone. This chain links TRBV10-1 with TRBJ2-6; no reliable D call. The germline gives CDR1 WNHNN, CDR2 SYGVQD (reference sequence). CDR3 length: 16 residues. Trimming took off 8 bases at V and 0 bases at J, with 14 bases between the two ends. CDR3 region: CASSATRSSGANVLTF. The CDR3 DNA sequence: TGCGCCAGCTCGGCTACAAGATCCTCTGGGGCCAACGTCCTGACTTTC.

The chain is built from TRBV27 and TRBJ2-7; no clear D. V shed 2 bases and J shed 6 bases, with 14 bases lying between them. The germline CDR1 and CDR2 sequences are MNHEY and SMNVEV (reference sequence). The length of the CDR3 is 14 residues. The CDR3: CASSLLPDSTEQYF. The CDR3 DNA reads as TGTGCCAGCAGTTTACTTCCCGATTCAACCGAGCAGTACTTC.

The V and J genes are TRBV5-1 and TRBJ2-3; 9 positions match TRBD2. Losses at the gene ends were 4 bases for V and 10 bases for J; bases not matched to a gene: 10. Germline values: CDR1 SGHRS, CDR2 YFSETQ. The CDR3 sequence is 14 residues long. The DNA for the CDR3 is TGCGCCAGCAGCCTGACTAGCGGAGGTAATTCGCAGTATTTT. It translates to CASSLTSGGNSQYF.

The chain employs TRBV5-1 and TRBJ1-5; D possibly corresponds to TRBD1 (5 bases). The CDR3 extends over 14 amino acids. Germline CDR1 reads SGHRS; CDR2 reads YFSETQ. Trimming took 2 bases from V and 6 from J, leaving 12 bases between them. Written as DNA, the CDR3 is TGCGCCAGCAGCTTTACCCCAGGGAGTCAGCCCCAGCATTTT. It translates to CASSFTPGSQPQHF.